These T cell receptor beta chains were read from a single sample in a study of blood T cell repertoires in COVID-19. This table comes from immunoSEQ multiplex PCR, and its TCRdb copy is limited to in-frame clones, with some not included. The sample lists 95,000 or so clones, under 85% occurring once. The source material was peripheral blood. The receptors come from a human donor in a cohort sampled during active COVID-19. CDR3s include the opening cysteine and the closing phenylalanine or tryptophan.

J: TRBJ2-1; V: TRBV4-3; CDR3: CASSQISPDNEQFF
J: TRBJ2-3; V: TRBV4-1; CDR3: CASSQEAGDTDTQYF
J: TRBJ2-1; V: TRBV7-9; CDR3: CASSQGLYNEQFF
J: TRBJ1-4; V: TRBV6-5; CDR3: CASSYFPTGVDEKLFF
J: TRBJ2-2; V: TRBV11-2; CDR3: CASSLEFGLLGTGVSGELFF
J: TRBJ2-3; V: TRBV9; CDR3: CASSVMNSYTDTQYF
J: TRBJ1-2; V: TRBV5-8; CDR3: CASSSGQAMRIPDYGYTF
J: TRBJ2-5; V: TRBV10-3; CDR3: CAINHMSSGGSETQYF
J: TRBJ2-1; V: TRBV7-2; CDR3: CASSLLAGVYNEQFF
J: TRBJ1-1; V: TRBV7-2; CDR3: CASSFGTTGTTEAFF
J: TRBJ2-5; V: TRBV9; CDR3: CASSVTSGTSGKTQYF
J: TRBJ1-4; V: TRBV7-8; CDR3: CASSQARTNEKLFF
J: TRBJ2-7; V: TRBV6-5; CDR3: CASSYGTGGYEQYF
J: TRBJ2-7; V: TRBV6-5; CDR3: CASSYLGQGERREQYF
J: TRBJ1-4; V: TRBV25-1; CDR3: CASSTTFATNEKLFF
J: TRBJ1-4; V: TRBV15; CDR3: CATSREGRGRTNEKLFF
J: TRBJ2-7; V: TRBV4-2; CDR3: CASSQERQGSFYAGEQYF
J: TRBJ2-7; V: TRBV3-1/TRBV3-2; CDR3: CASWDSYEQYF
J: TRBJ2-5; V: TRBV5-1; CDR3: CASSANLAGQETQYF
J: TRBJ1-1; V: TRBV11-2; CDR3: CASSGAGTEAFF
J: TRBJ2-1; V: TRBV5-1; CDR3: CASSMTEKQFF
J: TRBJ2-4; V: TRBV18; CDR3: CASSPQTGLAKNIQYF
J: TRBJ2-7; V: TRBV5-1; CDR3: CASSFLPTSGSPYEQYF
J: TRBJ1-1; V: TRBV5-1; CDR3: CASTLRTGAEAFF
J: TRBJ2-2; V: TRBV5-1; CDR3: CASSGDREVTGELFF
J: TRBJ1-2; V: TRBV15; CDR3: CATSRDRLGDGYTF
J: TRBJ2-3; V: TRBV19; CDR3: CASSIGGVLGTDTQYF
J: TRBJ2-7; V: TRBV7-2; CDR3: CASSKSGTVAYEQYF
J: TRBJ2-3; V: TRBV7-2; CDR3: CASSLLGQSANTDTQYF
J: TRBJ1-6; V: TRBV19; CDR3: CASTQTGDNNSPLHF
J: TRBJ1-5; V: TRBV7-3; CDR3: CASSNRRGTAPGASNQPQHF
J: TRBJ2-1; V: TRBV7-3; CDR3: CASSLAGNNEQFF
J: TRBJ1-2; V: TRBV20-1; CDR3: CSADNYGYTF
J: TRBJ2-1; V: TRBV12-3/TRBV12-4; CDR3: CASSSYRDSRKFF
J: TRBJ2-6; V: TRBV15; CDR3: CATRDRDRYSGANVLTF
J: TRBJ1-3; V: TRBV29-1; CDR3: CSAGQTSGNTIYF
J: TRBJ1-5; V: TRBV6-1; CDR3: CASSEGQGTQPQHF
J: TRBJ1-1; V: TRBV2; CDR3: CASTGQPHTEAFF
J: TRBJ2-6; V: TRBV4-1; CDR3: CASSPLGQGLPGANVLTF
J: TRBJ2-7; V: TRBV5-6; CDR3: CASSFGRSSSYEQYF
J: TRBJ2-4; V: TRBV21-1; CDR3: CASSSRWRVGAKNIQYF
J: TRBJ1-6; V: TRBV28; CDR3: CASSLSALGRAVTNSPLHF
J: TRBJ2-7; V: TRBV3-1/TRBV3-2; CDR3: CASSQESGPSSYEQYF
J: TRBJ2-7; V: TRBV6-2/TRBV6-3; CDR3: CASSPRDRGLHEQYF
J: TRBJ2-5; V: TRBV2; CDR3: CASSDGALEETQYF
J: TRBJ1-1; V: TRBV15; CDR3: CATSRDRGPGTEAFF
J: TRBJ1-2; V: TRBV28; CDR3: CASSFPTRSRTHGYTF
J: TRBJ1-3; V: TRBV6-5; CDR3: CASGGQPGNTIYF
J: TRBJ2-1; V: TRBV19; CDR3: CASSQLAGEVSNEQFF
J: TRBJ2-2; V: TRBV27; CDR3: CASSLSRGSSYTGELFF
J: TRBJ2-5; V: TRBV27; CDR3: CASSLAGVQTQYF
J: TRBJ1-1; V: TRBV12-3/TRBV12-4; CDR3: CASSGDTLKGFF
J: TRBJ2-5; V: TRBV27; CDR3: CASSRENQETQYF
J: TRBJ2-3; V: TRBV5-1; CDR3: CASSLDRGLADTQYF
J: TRBJ2-2; V: TRBV5-4; CDR3: CASSLAFGTGARGELFF
J: TRBJ1-2; V: TRBV5-8; CDR3: CASSFTGANYGYTF